The present TCR beta chain was sequenced within a study of CD8+CD57+ T cells in acquired aplastic anemia. This CDR3 spans 15 amino acids. The ends were cut back, 1 base at V and 6 bases at J, with 16 bases in the middle. CDR1 and CDR2 from the germline V gene are SEHNR and FQNEAQ (reference sequence). Genomic DNA templated the TCR beta VDJ and CDR3 profiling. Each CDR3 protein gets one entry after TCRdb re-called the reads with MiXCR. Found here are hundreds of thousands of distinct CDR3 sequences, about two thirds of them singletons; the top ten hold under 4.5%. This rearrangement joins TRBV7-9 to TRBJ2-7; D may be TRBD1 (5 bases). This clonotype was obtained from a human donor in good health, serving as a control. Specimen: sorted CD4+, CD8+, or CD8+CD57+ T cells (not recorded which) from PBMCs. CDR3 in amino acids: CASSLVDLTGVEQYF. DNA for the CDR3: TGTGCCAGCAGCTTAGTAGACCTCACAGGCGTCGAGCAGTACTTC.